The 23 T cell receptor beta chains listed next were all sequenced from one sample in a study of blood T cell repertoires in COVID-19. The assay was immunoSEQ multiplex PCR, and TCRdb's table has in-frame clones only and misses some. Of some 220,000 clones in the sample, around four fifths were seen once. The sample taken for sequencing was peripheral blood. Source of these receptors: a woman aged 55 to 70 with active or convalescent COVID-19.

The chain uses TRBV18 and TRBJ2-1, with 10 bases aligning to TRBD2. Germline V lookup: CDR1 KGHSH, CDR2 LQKENI. V trimming: 2 bases; J trimming: 2 bases; junction bases outside the gene matches: 6. The length of the CDR3 is 17 residues. In DNA, the CDR3 is TGTGCCAGCTCACCAAATACTAGCGGGAAAGCCTACAATGAGCAGTTCTTC. Residues: CASSPNTSGKAYNEQFF.

This clone was seen once. The V call is TRBV19, the J call TRBJ2-5; D might be TRBD2 (7 bases). Trimming removed 5 bases at V and 5 bases at J, with 12 bases between. There are 13 residues in the CDR3. The germline CDR1 and CDR2 sequences are LNHDA and SQIVND (reference sequence). CDR3 in DNA: TGTGCCAGTAGTTCCGGGGGGCGGGAGACCCAGTACTTC. It specifies CASSSGGRETQYF.

V gene TRBV28 combines with J gene TRBJ1-5; 9 bases match TRBD1. The junction had 23 bases not matched to a gene; V was cut back by 5 bases and J by 3 bases. The CDR3 is 21 residues long. Germline CDR1 MDHEN, CDR2 SYDVKM. The CDR3 loop reads CASSPRDRVSSTGWDNQPQHF. As DNA, the CDR3 is TGTGCCAGCAGTCCCCGGGACAGGGTTTCATCTACGGGGTGGGACAATCAGCCCCAGCATTTT.

This chain connects TRBV7-9 to TRBJ1-3, with D unresolved. Germline V gene data show CDR1 as SEHNR and CDR2 as FQNEAQ (reference sequence). CDR3 length equals 15 residues. V gave up 5 bases and J gave up 4 bases, with 15 bases separating them. CDR3 coding DNA: TGTGCCAGCAGCCACCCCGCCAGATTCGGAAACACCATATATTTT. Translated: CASSHPARFGNTIYF.

The chain recombines TRBV18 with TRBJ1-1; the match to TRBD1 covers 7 bases. Unmatched junction bases numbered 8, after V lost 2 bases and J lost 5 bases. Per germline, CDR1 KGHSH and CDR2 LQKENI. This CDR3 is 15 amino acids long. This chain's CDR3 is CASSPIGGVDTEAFF. CDR3 nucleotides: TGTGCCAGCTCACCAATAGGGGGCGTAGATACTGAAGCTTTCTTT.

V and J are TRBV10-3 and TRBJ1-1; possibly TRBD1 for D (5 bases). CDR3 length equals 13 residues. The germline gives CDR1 ENHRY, CDR2 SYGVKD. The V end was cut by 5 bases, the J end by 0 bases, with 7 bases between. CDR3 amino acids: CAISQGMNTEAFF. The CDR3 DNA reads TGTGCCATCAGTCAGGGAATGAACACTGAAGCTTTCTTT.

Only one count was recorded for this clone. The conserved phenylalanine or tryptophan is not found at the CDR3 terminus, so this likely reflects a read error. No DNA is shown, since the ends of the CDR3 on it are uncertain; the CDR3 is the one TCRdb lists. The rearrangement joins TRBV10-3 to TRBJ2-7; the listed D gene, TRBD1, was not tested against the DNA. The CDR3 spans 13 amino acids, including both terminal residues. Germline V CDR1 and CDR2: ENHRY, SYGVKD. CDR3 sequence: CAIKRCRGLGGYL.

The chain has TRBV6-6 and TRBJ1-5; 10 bases map to TRBD1. V gave up 6 bases and J gave up 6 bases; unmatched junction bases: 11. CDR1 and CDR2 (germline): MNHNY, SVGAGI (reference sequence). The CDR3 extends over 16 amino acids. DNA for the CDR3: TGTGCCAGCAGAGTCCCGGGACAGGGGCCGTTTCAGCCCCAGCATTTT. Protein product: CASRVPGQGPFQPQHF.

The CDR3 loop is CASSPPLLGQVNTGELFF. The CDR3 DNA follows: TGTGCCAGCAGCCCCCCTCTTTTGGGACAGGTGAACACCGGGGAGCTGTTTTTT. The chain carries TRBV9 and TRBJ2-2; 8 positions match TRBD1. The CDR3 extends over 18 amino acids. V dropped 4 bases and J dropped 1; count of bases not matched to a gene: 12. CDR1 SGDLS and CDR2 YYNGEE come from the germline V gene.

This chain links TRBV6-4 with TRBJ2-3; unclear D gene. From germline, CDR1 is MRHNA and CDR2 SNTAGT. Between the trimmed V and J ends, which lost 3 bases and 2 bases, there was a span of 9 bases. The CDR3 is 14 amino acids. The CDR3 DNA is TGTGCCAGCAGTGAATTTACTTCCACAGATACGCAGTATTTT. Its translation is CASSEFTSTDTQYF.

The rearrangement joins TRBV25-1 to TRBJ1-4; the match to TRBD1 covers 9 bases. The CDR3 sequence is 17 residues long. V lost 5 bases and J lost 2; bases outside the gene matches: 9. The V gene's germline CDR1 is MGHDK and CDR2 SYGVNS. The CDR3 is CASSRPTGGLTNEKLFF. In nucleotides, the CDR3 is TGTGCCAGCAGTCGGCCCACAGGGGGCTTGACTAATGAAAAACTGTTTTTT.

CDR3 sequence (DNA): TGTGCCAGCTCACCACGTTTTAACCTAGGAAGCAATCAGCCCCAGCATTTT. Translating it yields CASSPRFNLGSNQPQHF. The rearrangement joins TRBV18 to TRBJ1-5; D gene unclear. The germline V and J ends were trimmed by 1 base and 1 base, with 14 bases remaining between them. Germline V gives CDR1 KGHSH, CDR2 LQKENI. There are 17 residues in the CDR3. The full variable domain, in which reference TRBV18 and TRBJ1-5 provide the parts outside the CDR3, is NAGVMQNPRHLVRRRGQEARLRCSPMKGHSHVYWYRQLPEEGLKFMVYLQKENIIDESGMPKERFSAEFPKEGPSILRIQQVVRGDSAAYFCASSPRFNLGSNQPQHFGDGTRLSIL.

This clone was detected only a few times. The chain couples TRBV11-3 to TRBJ2-7, with 8 positions matching TRBD2. After removal of 0 bases from V and 0 bases from J, the junction contained 4 bases not matched to a gene. The CDR3 covers 16 residues. The germline V gene has CDR1 SGHNT and CDR2 YENEEA. CDR3 bases: TGTGCCAGCAGCTTAGATTCGGGGGGGATCTCCTACGAGCAGTACTTC. It translates to CASSLDSGGISYEQYF.

The V call is TRBV24-1, the J call TRBJ2-1, with 10 bases aligning to TRBD2. V was clipped by 0 bases and J by 4 bases; unmatched bases: 5. Germline CDR1 reads KGHDR; CDR2 reads SFDVKD. CDR3 length: 17 residues. The CDR3 reads CATSDLGPAGGYNEQFF. As DNA, the CDR3 is TGTGCCACCAGTGATTTGGGGCCAGCGGGAGGGTACAATGAGCAGTTCTTC.

V and J are TRBV5-1 and TRBJ2-1; weak D call: TRBD2 (6 bases). The CDR3 has 16 amino acids. The V gene lost 5 bases and the J gene lost 3 bases, with 18 bases spanning the gap. Germline loops: CDR1 SGHRS, CDR2 YFSETQ. CDR3 DNA sequence: TGCGCCAGCAGTTCAACCGGGACTCCTCTCTACAATGAGCAGTTCTTC. Amino acid sequence: CASSSTGTPLYNEQFF. The whole variable domain, filled in from reference TRBV5-1 and TRBJ2-1, reads KAGVTQTPRYLIKTRGQQVTLSCSPISGHRSVSWYQQTPGQGLQFLFEYFSETQRNKGNFPGRFSGRQFSNSRSEMNVSTLELGDSALYLCASSSTGTPLYNEQFFGPGTRLTVL.

The chain is built from TRBV28 and TRBJ2-2, with 7 nucleotides matching TRBD1. The V gene end was trimmed by 6 bases and the J gene end by 7 bases; junction bases not matched to a gene: 8. The CDR3 is 14 amino acids. Germline V gives CDR1 MDHEN, CDR2 SYDVKM. CDR3 nucleotide sequence: TGTGCCAGCAGCCGTGACAGGGCGGTCGGGGAGCTGTTTTTT. It encodes CASSRDRAVGELFF.

The chain employs TRBV7-9 and TRBJ2-1; 7 nucleotides agree with TRBD2. J gave up 4 bases and V 7 bases, and 7 bases lay outside the gene matches. Germline CDR1 and CDR2: SEHNR and FQNEAQ (reference sequence). The CDR3 has 14 amino acids. CDR3 amino acids: CASTSQRDYNEQFF. The CDR3 region has the DNA TGTGCCAGCACGTCACAGCGGGATTACAATGAGCAGTTCTTC.

This CDR3 is CAWTAGGAEAFF. CDR3 DNA sequence: TGTGCCTGGACAGCAGGGGGCGCTGAAGCTTTCTTT. This chain uses TRBV30 with TRBJ1-1; 8 positions agree with TRBD1. Per germline, CDR1 GTSNPN and CDR2 SVGIG (reference sequence). The CDR3 runs 12 residues. The J segment lost 6 bases and the V segment lost 4 bases, leaving 4 bases of the junction unmatched.

CDR3 sequence: CASSPFTSGGSGEQYF. The DNA for the CDR3 is TGTGCCAGCAGCCCCTTCACATCCGGGGGGTCAGGCGAGCAGTACTTC. This chain uses TRBV11-2 with TRBJ2-7; the match to TRBD2 covers 7 bases. The V gene end was trimmed by 5 bases and the J gene end by 6 bases; junction bases not matched to a gene: 16. Germline CDR1 is SGHAT and CDR2 is FQNNGV. CDR3 size: 16 residues.

The rearrangement uses TRBV21-1 and TRBJ2-4; TRBD1 is the table's D call and was not checked against the DNA. TRBV21-1 is reported as a pseudogene. The CDR3 covers 15 residues. DNA for the CDR3: TGTGCCAGCAGGGACGACAGGGAAGCCAAAAACATTCAGTACTTC. This gives the protein CASRDDREAKNIQYF.

The chain combines TRBV30 with TRBJ2-5; 7 bases line up with TRBD1. The germline V gene has CDR1 GTSNPN and CDR2 SVGIG (reference sequence). With V trimmed by 5 bases and J by 5 bases, 8 bases remained unmatched. The CDR3 length is 13 residues. The CDR3: CAWGSTGTETQYF. In DNA form, the CDR3 reads TGTGCCTGGGGTTCGACAGGGACGGAGACCCAGTACTTC.

This chain connects TRBV4-1 to TRBJ1-5, with TRBD1 matching over 7 bases. The CDR3 spans 15 residues. The V and J ends lost 2 bases and 3 bases, in that order; junction bases with no gene match: 4. Looked up from germline, CDR1 is MGHRA and CDR2 is YSYEKL. The CDR3 loop reads CASSQQDRLNQPQHF. CDR3 sequence (DNA): TGCGCCAGCAGCCAACAGGACAGGCTCAATCAGCCCCAGCATTTT.

The rearrangement joins TRBV6-5 to TRBJ1-3; possibly TRBD1 for D (5 bases). The germline gives CDR1 MNHEY, CDR2 SVGAGI. Between the trimmed V and J ends, which lost 5 bases and 2 bases, there was a span of 10 bases. The CDR3 has 14 amino acids. CDR3 DNA sequence: TGTGCCAGCAGTCGTCGGGGGGCTGGAAACACCATATATTTT. It specifies CASSRRGAGNTIYF.